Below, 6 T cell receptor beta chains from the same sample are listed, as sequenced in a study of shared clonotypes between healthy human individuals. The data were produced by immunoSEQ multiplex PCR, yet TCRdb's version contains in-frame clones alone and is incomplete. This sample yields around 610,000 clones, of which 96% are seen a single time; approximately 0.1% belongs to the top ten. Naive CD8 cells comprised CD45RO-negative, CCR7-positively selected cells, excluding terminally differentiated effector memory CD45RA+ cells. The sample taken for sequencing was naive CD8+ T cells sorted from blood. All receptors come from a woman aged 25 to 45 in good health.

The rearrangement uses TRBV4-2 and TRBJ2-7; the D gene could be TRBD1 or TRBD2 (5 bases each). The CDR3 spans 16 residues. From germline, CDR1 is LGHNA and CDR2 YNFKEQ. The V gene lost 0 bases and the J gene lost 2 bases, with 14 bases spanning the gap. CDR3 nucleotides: TGTGCCAGCAGCCAAGAGGGGTCGGGGACCACCTACGAGCAGTACTTC. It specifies CASSQEGSGTTYEQYF.

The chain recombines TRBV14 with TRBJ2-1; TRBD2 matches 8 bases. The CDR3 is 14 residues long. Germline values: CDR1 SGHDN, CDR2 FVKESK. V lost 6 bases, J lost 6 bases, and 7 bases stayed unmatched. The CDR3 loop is CASRLAGGPNEQFF. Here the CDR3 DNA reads TGTGCCAGCAGGTTGGCGGGAGGTCCCAATGAGCAGTTCTTC.

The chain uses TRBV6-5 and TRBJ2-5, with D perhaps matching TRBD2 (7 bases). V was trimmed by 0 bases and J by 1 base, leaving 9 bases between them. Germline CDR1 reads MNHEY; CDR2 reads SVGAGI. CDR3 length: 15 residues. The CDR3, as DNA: TGTGCCAGCAGTTACTCGAGGGGGGGCCAAGAGACCCAGTACTTC. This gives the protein CASSYSRGGQETQYF.

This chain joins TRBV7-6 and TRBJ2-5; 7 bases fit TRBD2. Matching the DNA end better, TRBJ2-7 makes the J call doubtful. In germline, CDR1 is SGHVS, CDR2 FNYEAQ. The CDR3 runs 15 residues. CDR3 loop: CASSLAGGFSYEQYF. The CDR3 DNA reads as TGTGCCAGCAGCTTAGCCGGGGGGTTCTCCTACGAGCAGTACTTC.

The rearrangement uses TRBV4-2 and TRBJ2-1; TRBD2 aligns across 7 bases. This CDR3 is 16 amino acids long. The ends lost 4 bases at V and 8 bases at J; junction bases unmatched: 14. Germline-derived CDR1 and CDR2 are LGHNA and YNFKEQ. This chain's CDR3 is CASSRGLGGRGDEQFF. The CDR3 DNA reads TGTGCCAGCAGCCGAGGATTGGGCGGGAGAGGGGATGAGCAGTTCTTC.

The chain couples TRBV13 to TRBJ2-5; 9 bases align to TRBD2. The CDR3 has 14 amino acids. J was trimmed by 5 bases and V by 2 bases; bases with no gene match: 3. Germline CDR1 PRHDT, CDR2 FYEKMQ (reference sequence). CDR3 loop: CASSLRGRGETQYF. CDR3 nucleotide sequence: TGTGCCAGCAGCTTACGCGGGAGGGGGGAGACCCAGTACTTC.